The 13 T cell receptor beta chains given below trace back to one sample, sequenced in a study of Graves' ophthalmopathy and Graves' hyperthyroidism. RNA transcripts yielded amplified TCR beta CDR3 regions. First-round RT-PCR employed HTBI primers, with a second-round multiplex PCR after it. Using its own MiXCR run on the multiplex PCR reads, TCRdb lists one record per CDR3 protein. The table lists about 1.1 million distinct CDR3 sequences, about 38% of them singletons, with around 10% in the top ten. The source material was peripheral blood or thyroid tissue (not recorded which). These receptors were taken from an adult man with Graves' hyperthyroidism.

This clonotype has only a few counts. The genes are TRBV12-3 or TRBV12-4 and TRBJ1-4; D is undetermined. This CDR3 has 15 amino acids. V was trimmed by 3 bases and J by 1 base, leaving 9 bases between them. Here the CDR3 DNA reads TGTGCCAGCAGTTTTTTGAGCCTAACTAATGAAAAACTGTTTTTT. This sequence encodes CASSFLSLTNEKLFF.

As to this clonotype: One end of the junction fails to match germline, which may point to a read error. The CDR3 coding sequence is TGCGCCAGCAGCCAAGCTAGGACTCCCCCGACAGTTGGCTACACCTTC. Its protein product is CASSQARTPPTVGYTF. The chain is built from TRBV7-2 and TRBJ1-2, with D tentatively TRBD1 (5 bases). From germline, CDR1 is SGHTA and CDR2 FQGNSA. CDR3 length: 16 amino acids.

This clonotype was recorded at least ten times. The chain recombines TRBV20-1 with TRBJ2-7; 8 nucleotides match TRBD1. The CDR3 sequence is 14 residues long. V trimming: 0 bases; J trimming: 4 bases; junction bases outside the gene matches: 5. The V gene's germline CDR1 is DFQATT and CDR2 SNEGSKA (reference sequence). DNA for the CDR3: TGCAGTGCTAGAGACATGGACAGGGCTTACGAGCAGTACTTC. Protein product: CSARDMDRAYEQYF.

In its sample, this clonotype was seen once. CDR3 nucleotide sequence: TGTGCCAGCAGTCAAGATTACAGGGGTGCGCCCTACGAGCAGTACTTC. This translates into CASSQDYRGAPYEQYF. The chain links TRBV6-5 to TRBJ2-7; TRBD1 aligns across 7 bases. Germline V lookup: CDR1 MNHEY, CDR2 SVGAGI. Trimming at V came to 5 bases and at J to 2 bases, leaving 12 bases not matched to a gene. The length of the CDR3 is 16 residues.

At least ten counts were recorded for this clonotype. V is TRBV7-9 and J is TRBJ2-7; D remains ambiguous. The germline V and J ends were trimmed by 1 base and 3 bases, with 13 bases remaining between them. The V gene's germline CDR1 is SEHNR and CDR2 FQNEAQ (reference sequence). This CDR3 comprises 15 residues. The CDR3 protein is CASSLEGPRNYEQYF. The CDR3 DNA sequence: TGTGCCAGCAGCTTAGAAGGGCCAAGAAACTACGAGCAGTACTTC.

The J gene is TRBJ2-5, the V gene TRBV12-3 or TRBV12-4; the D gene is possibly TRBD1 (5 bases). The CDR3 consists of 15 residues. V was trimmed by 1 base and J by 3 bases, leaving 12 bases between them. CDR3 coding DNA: TGTGCCAGCAGTTTAGGTAGGGGATTCGAAGAGACCCAGTACTTC. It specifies CASSLGRGFEETQYF.

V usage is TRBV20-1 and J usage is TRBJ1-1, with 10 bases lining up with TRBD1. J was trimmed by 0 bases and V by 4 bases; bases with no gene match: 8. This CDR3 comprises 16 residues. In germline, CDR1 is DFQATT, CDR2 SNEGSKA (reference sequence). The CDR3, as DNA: TGCAGTGCTACCCCTGGGACAGGGGATGTGAACACTGAAGCTTTCTTT. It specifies CSATPGTGDVNTEAFF.

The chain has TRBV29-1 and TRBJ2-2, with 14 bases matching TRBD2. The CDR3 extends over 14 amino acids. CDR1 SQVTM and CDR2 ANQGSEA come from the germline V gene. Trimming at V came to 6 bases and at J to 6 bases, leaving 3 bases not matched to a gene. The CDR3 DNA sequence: TGCAGCGTCGGACTAGCGGGAGGAGCCGGGGAGCTGTTTTTT. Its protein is CSVGLAGGAGELFF.

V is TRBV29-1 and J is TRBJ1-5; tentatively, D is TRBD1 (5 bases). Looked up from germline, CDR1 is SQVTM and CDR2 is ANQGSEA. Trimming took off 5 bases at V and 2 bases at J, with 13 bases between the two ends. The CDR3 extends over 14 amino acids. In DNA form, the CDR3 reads TGCAGCGTTCGCCCGGGGGGGGGCAATCAGCCCCAGCATTTT. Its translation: CSVRPGGGNQPQHF.

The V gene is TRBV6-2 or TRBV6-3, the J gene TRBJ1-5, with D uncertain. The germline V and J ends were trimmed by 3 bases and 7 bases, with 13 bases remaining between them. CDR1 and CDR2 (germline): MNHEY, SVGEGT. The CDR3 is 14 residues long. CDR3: CASSYGSGGQPQHF. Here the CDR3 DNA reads TGTGCCAGCAGTTATGGTTCAGGCGGGCAGCCCCAGCATTTT.

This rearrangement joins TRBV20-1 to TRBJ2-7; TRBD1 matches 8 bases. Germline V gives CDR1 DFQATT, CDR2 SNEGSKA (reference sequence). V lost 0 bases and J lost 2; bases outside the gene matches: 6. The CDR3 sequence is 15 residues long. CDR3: CSARDAGTGTYEQYF. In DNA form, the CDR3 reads TGCAGTGCTAGAGACGCCGGGACAGGCACCTACGAGCAGTACTTC.

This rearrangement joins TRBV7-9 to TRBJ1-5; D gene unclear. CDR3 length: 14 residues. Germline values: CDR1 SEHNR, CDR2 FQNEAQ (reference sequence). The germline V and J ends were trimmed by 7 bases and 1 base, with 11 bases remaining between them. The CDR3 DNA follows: TGTGCCAGCAAGGAGCATCGGAGCAATCAGCCCCAGCATTTT. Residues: CASKEHRSNQPQHF.

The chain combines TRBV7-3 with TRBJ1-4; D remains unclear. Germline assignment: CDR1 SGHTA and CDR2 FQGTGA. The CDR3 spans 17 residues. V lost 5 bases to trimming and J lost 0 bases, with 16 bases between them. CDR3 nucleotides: TGTGCCAGCAGCCCGAATGGACTTATCCCAACTAATGAAAAACTGTTTTTT. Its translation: CASSPNGLIPTNEKLFF.